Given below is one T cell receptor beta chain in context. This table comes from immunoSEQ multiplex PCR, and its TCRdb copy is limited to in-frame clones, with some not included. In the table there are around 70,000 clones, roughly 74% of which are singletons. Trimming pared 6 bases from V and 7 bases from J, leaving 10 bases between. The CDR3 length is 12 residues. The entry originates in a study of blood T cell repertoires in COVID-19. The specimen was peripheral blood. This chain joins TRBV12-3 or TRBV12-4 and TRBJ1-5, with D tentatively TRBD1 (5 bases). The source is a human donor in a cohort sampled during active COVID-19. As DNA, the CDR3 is TGTGCCAGCAGCAGACAGTACCAGCCCCAGCATTTT. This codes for CASSRQYQPQHF.